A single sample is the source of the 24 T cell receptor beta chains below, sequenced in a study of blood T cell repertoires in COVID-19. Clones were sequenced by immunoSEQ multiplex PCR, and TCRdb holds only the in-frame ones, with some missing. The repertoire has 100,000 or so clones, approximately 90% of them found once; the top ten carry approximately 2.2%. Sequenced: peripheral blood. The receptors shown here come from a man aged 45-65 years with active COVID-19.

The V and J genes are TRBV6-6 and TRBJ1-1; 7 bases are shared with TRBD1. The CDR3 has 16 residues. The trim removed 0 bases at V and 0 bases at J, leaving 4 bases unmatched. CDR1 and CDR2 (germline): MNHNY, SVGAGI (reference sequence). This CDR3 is CASSYSTGFMNTEAFF. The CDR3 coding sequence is TGTGCCAGCAGTTACTCGACAGGGTTCATGAACACTGAAGCTTTCTTT.

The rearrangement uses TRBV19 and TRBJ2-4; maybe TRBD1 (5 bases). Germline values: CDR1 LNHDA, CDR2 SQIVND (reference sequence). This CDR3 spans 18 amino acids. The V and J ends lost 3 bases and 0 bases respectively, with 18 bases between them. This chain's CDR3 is CASSISDRAASAKNIQYF. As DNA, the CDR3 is TGTGCCAGTAGTATTTCCGACAGAGCTGCATCAGCCAAAAACATTCAGTACTTC.

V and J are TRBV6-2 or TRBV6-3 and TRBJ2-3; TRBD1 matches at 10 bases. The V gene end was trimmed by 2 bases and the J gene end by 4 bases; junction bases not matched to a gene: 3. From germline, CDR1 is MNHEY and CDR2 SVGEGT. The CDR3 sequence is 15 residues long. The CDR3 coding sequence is TGTGCCAGCAGTTACCGGGACAGGGGTGCAGATACGCAGTATTTT. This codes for CASSYRDRGADTQYF.

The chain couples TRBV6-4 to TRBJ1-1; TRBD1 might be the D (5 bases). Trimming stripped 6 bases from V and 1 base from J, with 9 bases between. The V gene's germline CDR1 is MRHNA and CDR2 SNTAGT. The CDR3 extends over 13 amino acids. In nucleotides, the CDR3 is TGTGCCAGCAGGAAAGGACAGAACACTGAAGCTTTCTTT. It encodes CASRKGQNTEAFF.

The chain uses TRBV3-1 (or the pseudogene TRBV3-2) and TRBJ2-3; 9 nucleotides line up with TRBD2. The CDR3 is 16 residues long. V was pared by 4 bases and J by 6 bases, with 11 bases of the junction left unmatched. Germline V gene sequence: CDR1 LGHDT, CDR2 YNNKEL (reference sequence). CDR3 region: CASSRRKRGDSDTQYF. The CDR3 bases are TGTGCCAGCAGCCGAAGGAAGCGGGGGGACTCCGATACGCAGTATTTT.

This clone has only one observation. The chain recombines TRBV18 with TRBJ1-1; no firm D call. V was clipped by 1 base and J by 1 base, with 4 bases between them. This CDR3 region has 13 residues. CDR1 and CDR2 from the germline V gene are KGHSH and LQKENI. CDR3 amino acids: CASSPQRNTEAFF. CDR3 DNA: TGTGCCAGCTCACCACAGAGGAACACTGAAGCTTTCTTT.

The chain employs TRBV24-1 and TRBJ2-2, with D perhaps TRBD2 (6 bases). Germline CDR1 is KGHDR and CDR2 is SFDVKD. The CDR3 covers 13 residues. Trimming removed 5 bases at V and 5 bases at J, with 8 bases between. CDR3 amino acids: CATSGRGTGELFF. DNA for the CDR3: TGTGCCACCAGTGGTCGGGGGACCGGGGAGCTGTTTTTT.

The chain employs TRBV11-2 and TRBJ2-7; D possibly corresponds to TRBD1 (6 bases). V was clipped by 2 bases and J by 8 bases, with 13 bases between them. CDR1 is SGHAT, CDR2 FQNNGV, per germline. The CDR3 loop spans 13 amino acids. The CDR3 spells CASSLPGEMKQYV. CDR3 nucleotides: TGTGCCAGCAGCTTACCAGGGGAAATGAAGCAGTACGTC.

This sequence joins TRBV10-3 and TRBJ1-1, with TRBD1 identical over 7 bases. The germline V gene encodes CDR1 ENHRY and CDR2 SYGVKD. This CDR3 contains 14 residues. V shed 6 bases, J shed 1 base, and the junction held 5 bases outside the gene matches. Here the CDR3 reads CAIRAGQENTEAFF. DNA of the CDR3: TGTGCCATCAGAGCAGGACAGGAGAACACTGAAGCTTTCTTT.

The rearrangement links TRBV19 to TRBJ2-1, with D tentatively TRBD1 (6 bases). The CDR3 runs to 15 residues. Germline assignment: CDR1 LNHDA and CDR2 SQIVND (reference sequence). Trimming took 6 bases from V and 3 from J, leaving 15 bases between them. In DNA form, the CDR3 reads TGTGCCAGTAGCAATGGGGGACACCACTACAATGAGCAGTTCTTC. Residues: CASSNGGHHYNEQFF. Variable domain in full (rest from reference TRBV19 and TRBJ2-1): DGGITQSPKYLFRKEGQNVTLSCEQNLNHDAMYWYRQDPGQGLRLIYYSQIVNDFQKGDIAEGYSVSREKKESFPLTVTSAQKNPTAFYLCASSNGGHHYNEQFFGPGTRLTVL.

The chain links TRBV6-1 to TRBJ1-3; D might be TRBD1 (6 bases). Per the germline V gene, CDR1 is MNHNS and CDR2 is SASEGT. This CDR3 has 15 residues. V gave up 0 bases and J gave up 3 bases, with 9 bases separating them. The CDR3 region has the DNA TGTGCCAGCAGTGAAGCGGGACAACGTGGAAACACCATATATTTT. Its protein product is CASSEAGQRGNTIYF.

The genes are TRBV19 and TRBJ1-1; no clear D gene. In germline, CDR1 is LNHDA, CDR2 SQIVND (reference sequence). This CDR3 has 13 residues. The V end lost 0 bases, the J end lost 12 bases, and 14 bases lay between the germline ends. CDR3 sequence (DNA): TGTGCCAGTAGTATAGATCCGACGAAGAGGACTTTCTTT. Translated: CASSIDPTKRTFF.

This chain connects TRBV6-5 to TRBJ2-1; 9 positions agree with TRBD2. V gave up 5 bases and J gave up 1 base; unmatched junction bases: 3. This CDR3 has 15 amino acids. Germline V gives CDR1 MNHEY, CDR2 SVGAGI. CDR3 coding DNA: TGTGCCAGCAGTATCACTAGCGGGTCCTACAATGAGCAGTTCTTC. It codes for CASSITSGSYNEQFF.

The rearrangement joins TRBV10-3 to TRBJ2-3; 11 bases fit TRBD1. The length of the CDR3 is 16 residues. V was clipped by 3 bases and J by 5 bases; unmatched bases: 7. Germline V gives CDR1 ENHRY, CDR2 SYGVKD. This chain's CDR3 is CAISERGQGAGDTQYF. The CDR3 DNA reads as TGTGCCATCAGTGAACGTGGACAGGGGGCGGGAGATACGCAGTATTTT.

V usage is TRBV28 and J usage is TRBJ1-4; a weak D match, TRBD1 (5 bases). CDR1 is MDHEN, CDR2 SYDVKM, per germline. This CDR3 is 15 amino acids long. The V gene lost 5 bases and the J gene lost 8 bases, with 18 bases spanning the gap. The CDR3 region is CASSVQGGGYEKLFF. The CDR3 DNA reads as TGTGCCAGCAGTGTTCAGGGAGGAGGTTACGAAAAACTGTTTTTT.

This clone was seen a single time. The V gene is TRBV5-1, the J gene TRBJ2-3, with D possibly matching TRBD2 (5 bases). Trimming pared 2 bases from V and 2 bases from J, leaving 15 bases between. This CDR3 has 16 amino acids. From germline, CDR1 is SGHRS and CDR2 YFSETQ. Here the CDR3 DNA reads TGCGCCAGCAGCTTACCACTAGGCATCAACACAGATACGCAGTATTTT. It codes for CASSLPLGINTDTQYF.

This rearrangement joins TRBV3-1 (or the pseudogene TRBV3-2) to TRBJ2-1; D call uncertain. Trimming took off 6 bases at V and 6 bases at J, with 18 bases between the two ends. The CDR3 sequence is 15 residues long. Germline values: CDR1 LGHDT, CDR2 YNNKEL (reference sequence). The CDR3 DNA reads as TGTGCCAGCAGGCCATCCGGAGCCCTCTCCAATGAGCAGTTCTTC. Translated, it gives CASRPSGALSNEQFF.

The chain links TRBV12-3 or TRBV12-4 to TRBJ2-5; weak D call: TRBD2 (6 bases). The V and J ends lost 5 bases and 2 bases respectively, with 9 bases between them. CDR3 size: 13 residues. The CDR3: CASSRGYQETQYF. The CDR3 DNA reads TGTGCCAGCAGTCGGGGGTATCAAGAGACCCAGTACTTC.

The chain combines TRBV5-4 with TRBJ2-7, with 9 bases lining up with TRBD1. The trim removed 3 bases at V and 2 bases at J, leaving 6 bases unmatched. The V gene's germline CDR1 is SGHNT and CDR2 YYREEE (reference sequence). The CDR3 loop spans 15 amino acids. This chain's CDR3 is CASSSPGTGTYEQYF. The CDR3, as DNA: TGTGCCAGCAGCTCCCCCGGGACAGGGACCTACGAGCAGTACTTC.

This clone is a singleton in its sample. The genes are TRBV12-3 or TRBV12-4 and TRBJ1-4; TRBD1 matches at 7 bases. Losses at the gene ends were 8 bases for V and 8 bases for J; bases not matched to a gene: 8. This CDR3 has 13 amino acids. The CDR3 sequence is CASYRGGGEKLFF. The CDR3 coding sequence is TGTGCCAGCTACAGGGGAGGTGGGGAAAAACTGTTTTTT.

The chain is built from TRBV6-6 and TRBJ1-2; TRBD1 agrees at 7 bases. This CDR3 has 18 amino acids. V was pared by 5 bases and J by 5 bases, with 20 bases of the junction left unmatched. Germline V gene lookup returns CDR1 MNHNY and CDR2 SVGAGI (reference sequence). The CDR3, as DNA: TGTGCCAGCAGTCCCATAAAAGACAGGGCCCTAGCAGCTTATGGCTACACCTTC. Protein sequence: CASSPIKDRALAAYGYTF.

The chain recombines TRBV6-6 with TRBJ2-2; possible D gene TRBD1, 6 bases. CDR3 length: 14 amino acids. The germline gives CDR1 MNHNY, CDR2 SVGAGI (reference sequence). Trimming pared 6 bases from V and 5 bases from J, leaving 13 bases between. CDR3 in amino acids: CASSRDMGTGELFF. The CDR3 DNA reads TGTGCCAGCAGCCGGGACATGGGGACCGGGGAGCTGTTTTTT.

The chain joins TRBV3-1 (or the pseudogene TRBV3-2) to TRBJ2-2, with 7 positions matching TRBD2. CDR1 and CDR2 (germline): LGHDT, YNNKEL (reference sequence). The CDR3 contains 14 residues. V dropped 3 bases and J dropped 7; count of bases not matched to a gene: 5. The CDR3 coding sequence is TGTGCCAGCAGCCAGGAACTAGCGAGCGGGGAGCTGTTTTTT. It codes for CASSQELASGELFF.

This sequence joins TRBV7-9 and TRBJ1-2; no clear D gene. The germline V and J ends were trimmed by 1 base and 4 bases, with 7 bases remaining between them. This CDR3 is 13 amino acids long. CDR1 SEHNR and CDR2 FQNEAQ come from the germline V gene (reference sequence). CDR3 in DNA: TGTGCCAGCAGCTTAGAAGGCGGCTATGGCTACACCTTC. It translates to CASSLEGGYGYTF.